This TCR beta chain came from a study of shared clonotypes between healthy human individuals (dated by TCRdb to about 2020). As for the study more broadly: A couple of women and three men aged 18 to 49 years were included in the cohort. To estimate repertoire size and how much clonotypes are shared between individuals, the study performed deep sequencing of blood TCR repertoires from 4 to 6 healthy adults. Between about 0.8 and 8.9 billion PBMCs per donor were obtained by leukapheresis. Libraries were prepared and TCR repertoires were sequenced by different laboratories using diverse techniques, in order to increase sequencing depth and limit assay-specific biases. General conclusions and limits of the study: Pairwise subsampling led to the expectation that sequencing depth would affect the degree of clonotype sharing among donors. Because the study included a small number of donors, the genetic and exposure-history diversity represented was limited. Sampling was restricted to blood, and TCR repertoires in tissues likely differ from the TCR repertoires found in blood.

Concerning this clone itself: Its recognized antigen is unknown. Nothing much larger sits one base from this clone, and base qualities are not available. The same CDR3 can be traced to other DNA sequences in this sample.

TCR CDR3 regions were amplified from genomic DNA by multiplex PCR using the deep immunoSEQ assay. Extracted genomic DNA from each cell subset was spread evenly across all wells of several immunoSEQ 96-well plates, with each plate serving as a replicate. Each replicate PCR for unsorted PBMC received roughly 300 ng genomic DNA, equal to 25,000 to 30,000 T cell genomes. Ten immunoSEQ deep assay plates were used to sequence unsorted PBMC genomic DNA. Purified libraries were quantified with a Qubit 3.0 fluorometer, sized on a Bioanalyzer 2100, and re-quantified with the KAPA Library Quantification kit. A separate single-read 150-cycle Illumina NextSeq 550 flow cell was used to sequence each immunoSEQ 96-well plate. In the source study's methods: Because the immunoSEQ output held only junctional sequences and lacked quality scores, the filtering could not match the filtering applied to full-length reads. Sequences were annotated with PyIR, a Python wrapper for IgBLAST v1.9, and V/J genes and CDR3 were assigned using IMGT germline references. Reads were removed for weak V/J assignments (E-value above 1e-6), missing CDR3, stop codons, out-of-frame junctions, or ambiguous translated residues. A V3J clonotype was defined by an identical inferred V gene, J gene, and CDR3 amino acid sequence. The percentage overlap between two repertoires was calculated by dividing the number of shared unique clonotypes by the size of the smaller repertoire. Repertoire richness was assessed with RTK rarefaction, the Chao1 estimator, and Recon v2.1 estimates of unobserved clonotypes. The immuneACCESS repertoire file appears here via TCRdb, limited to in-frame rearrangements. These files lack a portion of the clones; in checked studies, under half of the deficit traces to unresolved V genes, and the cause of the others is not known. The D gene and trimming were derived from the DNA, and the V and J assignments and clone size from that table. The sample records approximately 480,000 clones, 75% to 80% of which are singletons. The ten largest clonotypes hold 9.5% to 15% of the sample.

The CDR3 holds 13 amino acids from the cysteine to the phenylalanine. The DNA shown is the 39-base CDR3, in frame from base 1. Per the germline V gene, MDHEN is the CDR1 and SYDVKM is the CDR2. V was cut back by 4 bases and J by 0 bases, leaving a gap of 7 bases between them. Healthy HIV-negative adults with no recently reported acute infections or vaccinations were included as donors. Every donor was a Caucasian adult living in Nashville, Tennessee, USA. For unsorted samples, around 90 million PBMCs were counted, and genomic DNA was extracted using the QIAamp DNA Blood Mini kit. Blood was obtained by leukapheresis, after which PBMCs were separated by Ficoll-Histopaque density gradient centrifugation and cryopreserved in liquid nitrogen vapor phase.

This receptor was obtained from a woman between 40 and 55 years old in good health. Some clones in this sample may be carry-over from other donors' samples. Sequenced material: PBMCs. The V and J genes are TRBV28 and TRBJ2-7; no D gene call is confident. The nucleotide sequence reads TGTGCCAGCAGTTCGCCGGACTCCTACGAGCAGTACTTC. Its protein reads: CASSSPDSYEQYF.